One and the same sample provided the 32 T cell receptor beta chains below, sequenced in a study of CD8 T cells in Susac syndrome. About 0.5 to 1 ug RNA was reverse transcribed with random hexamers. TCRdb re-analysed the immunoSEQ multiplex PCR reads in MiXCR, keeping a single row per CDR3 protein. The sample has about 140,000 distinct CDR3 sequences; 95% are singletons. The specimen sequenced was CD4+ T cells from PBMCs. The receptors here all came from a human donor with Susac syndrome.

This clonotype was detected only once. This chain links TRBV20-1 with TRBJ2-3; 14 nucleotides align to TRBD2. Per germline, CDR1 DFQATT and CDR2 SNEGSKA (reference sequence). Trimming took 6 bases from V and 6 from J; bases not matched to a gene: 2. The CDR3 contains 13 residues. The CDR3, as DNA: TGCAGTGCCGGGACTAGCGGGGGCGATACGCAGTATTTT. Translating gives CSAGTSGGDTQYF.

This clonotype has just one count. CDR3 sequence: CASSITGTATYEQYF. The CDR3 region has the DNA TGTGCCAGCAGTATTACCGGGACAGCTACCTACGAGCAGTACTTC. The chain combines TRBV25-1 with TRBJ2-7, with 7 bases identical to TRBD1. With 5 bases clipped from V and 2 bases from J, the junction kept 9 bases outside the gene matches. The CDR3 has 15 amino acids. Per germline, CDR1 MGHDK and CDR2 SYGVNS.

This clonotype was counted a single time. This chain connects TRBV20-1 to TRBJ2-3, with a weak D call TRBD2 (7 bases). In germline, CDR1 is DFQATT, CDR2 SNEGSKA (reference sequence). This CDR3 has 16 residues. Trimming removed 0 bases at V and 4 bases at J, with 17 bases between. DNA for the CDR3: TGCAGTGCTAGAGATACAGAGGGGGGGCCCCCAGATACGCAGTATTTT. It specifies CSARDTEGGPPDTQYF.

This clonotype showed up just a few times. CDR3 in amino acids: CASSQALYNEQFF. The CDR3 DNA sequence: TGTGCCAGCAGCCAGGCGTTATACAATGAGCAGTTCTTC. The chain couples TRBV14 to TRBJ2-1; D remains unclear. Trimming cost V 3 bases and J 4 bases, with 7 bases left between them. There are 13 residues in the CDR3. The germline gives CDR1 SGHDN, CDR2 FVKESK.

This clonotype was seen a single time. The V gene is TRBV4-2, the J gene TRBJ2-7; no clear D gene. Trimming removed 0 bases at V and 0 bases at J, with 9 bases between. In germline, CDR1 is LGHNA, CDR2 YNFKEQ. The CDR3 runs to 15 residues. The CDR3 protein is CASSQEKGSSYEQYF. The CDR3 nucleotides are TGTGCCAGCAGCCAAGAGAAAGGGTCCTCCTACGAGCAGTACTTC.

The genes are TRBV27 and TRBJ2-3, with 12 bases that match TRBD2. CDR3 length equals 18 residues. Germline CDR1 MNHEY, CDR2 SMNVEV (reference sequence). V shed 7 bases and J 7 bases; nucleotides not matched to a gene: 18. As DNA, the CDR3 is TGTGCCAGCATCCCCCTAGCGGGAGGGCCGAGGGATGGGAATACGCAGTATTTT. As protein: CASIPLAGGPRDGNTQYF.

As DNA, the CDR3 is TGCGCCAGCAGCCAACCCGGACTAGCCGCCCACGAGCAGTACTTC. This encodes CASSQPGLAAHEQYF. This rearrangement joins TRBV4-3 to TRBJ2-7; 8 bases agree with TRBD2. V lost 2 bases to trimming and J lost 5 bases; unmatched junction nucleotides: 8. This CDR3 contains 15 residues. Germline values: CDR1 LGHNA, CDR2 YSLEER.

The chain has TRBV7-2 and TRBJ2-4; 9 nucleotides line up with TRBD1. Germline V gene lookup returns CDR1 SGHTA and CDR2 FQGNSA. The trim removed 5 bases at V and 6 bases at J, leaving 8 bases unmatched. The CDR3 runs 15 residues. This CDR3 reads CASSANRGRVNIQYF. Here the CDR3 DNA reads TGTGCCAGCAGCGCGAACAGGGGGCGGGTAAACATTCAGTACTTC.

The chain uses TRBV21-1 and TRBJ1-5; the DNA was not compared with TRBD1, the D call given in the table. TRBV21-1 is recorded as a pseudogene. This CDR3 has 13 amino acids. DNA for the CDR3: TGTGCCAGCAACAGACAGGACAATCAGCCCCAGCATTTT. Residues: CASNRQDNQPQHF.

The rearrangement links TRBV7-9 to TRBJ2-3; 7 nucleotides agree with TRBD1. This CDR3 is 16 amino acids long. V trimming: 7 bases; J trimming: 2 bases; junction bases outside the gene matches: 12. Germline assignment: CDR1 SEHNR and CDR2 FQNEAQ (reference sequence). As DNA, the CDR3 is TGTGCCAGCACGAGCAGATTAGGACAGGTCACAGATACGCAGTATTTT. This encodes CASTSRLGQVTDTQYF.

This chain uses TRBV3-1 with TRBJ2-3, with D perhaps TRBD2 (6 bases). Per the germline V gene, CDR1 is LGHDT and CDR2 is YNNKEL (reference sequence). This CDR3 is built from 15 residues. Trimming pared 1 base from V and 4 bases from J, leaving 12 bases between. The CDR3, as DNA: TGTGCCAGCAGCCAAGCGGGACTCCTCGCAGATACGCAGTATTTT. Translated: CASSQAGLLADTQYF.

The rearrangement uses TRBV9 and TRBJ2-1; D possibly uses TRBD1 or TRBD2 (5 bases each). Trimming removed 2 bases at V and 12 bases at J, with 21 bases between. The CDR3 loop spans 15 amino acids. Germline V CDR1 and CDR2: SGDLS, YYNGEE. The CDR3 DNA reads TGTGCCAGCAGCGTCGCTGGGGGACGGATGGAAGGGCAGTTCTTC. It specifies CASSVAGGRMEGQFF. The full variable domain, rest sourced from reference TRBV9 and TRBJ2-1, is DSGVTQTPKHLITATGQRVTLRCSPRSGDLSVYWYQQSLDQGLQFLIQYYNGEERAKGNILERFSAQQFPDLHSELNLSSLELGDSALYFCASSVAGGRMEGQFFGPGTRLTVL.

CDR3 nucleotides: TGCGCCAGCAGCCAAGATCCCTCACCGACAGCCTCTATAGCCAAAAACATTCAGTACTTC. Protein sequence: CASSQDPSPTASIAKNIQYF. The rearrangement joins TRBV4-1 to TRBJ2-4; D may be TRBD1 (5 bases). Germline V lookup: CDR1 MGHRA, CDR2 YSYEKL. The CDR3 is 20 amino acids. With 0 bases removed from V and 0 bases from J, the gap between germline ends came to 21 bases.

This chain links TRBV4-1 with TRBJ2-1; 11 bases are shared with TRBD1. The CDR3 length is 15 residues. V shed 4 bases and J 8 bases; nucleotides not matched to a gene: 7. In germline, CDR1 is MGHRA, CDR2 YSYEKL. CDR3 region: CASSLGTGGKDEQFF. The CDR3 region has the DNA TGCGCCAGCAGCCTCGGGACAGGGGGGAAGGATGAGCAGTTCTTC.

The rearrangement uses TRBV7-2 and TRBJ2-1; D is ambiguous. CDR1 SGHTA and CDR2 FQGNSA come from the germline V gene. Trimming stripped 5 bases from V and 6 bases from J, with 8 bases between. The CDR3 is 12 residues long. Here the CDR3 DNA reads TGTGCCAGCAGCACCGACACCAATGAGCAGTTCTTC. It is translated as CASSTDTNEQFF.

This clonotype was seen only once. This chain connects TRBV30 to TRBJ2-2; D call uncertain. Germline V gives CDR1 GTSNPN, CDR2 SVGIG (reference sequence). With 7 bases removed from V and 4 bases from J, the gap between germline ends came to 10 bases. The CDR3 has 12 amino acids. The CDR3 nucleotides read TGTGCCTCAAGTGAGAGCACCGGGGAGCTGTTTTTT. It specifies CASSESTGELFF.

The gene calls are TRBV11-3 and TRBJ2-4, with TRBD2 identical over 10 bases. This CDR3 spans 18 amino acids. Germline trimming cut 5 bases from V and 0 bases from J; bases unmatched to any gene: 10. Germline CDR1 and CDR2: SGHNT and YENEEA. This CDR3 is CASSPSSGGPLAKNIQYF. CDR3 in DNA: TGTGCCAGCAGCCCTTCTAGCGGGGGCCCACTAGCCAAAAACATTCAGTACTTC.

The chain carries TRBV11-1 and TRBJ2-1, with a possible D match to TRBD1 (6 bases). The CDR3 consists of 14 residues. Germline V gives CDR1 SGHAT, CDR2 FQDESV (reference sequence). V was cut by 5 bases and J by 9 bases, with 17 bases left in between. As DNA, the CDR3 is TGTGCCAGCAGCCGTGCCAGGGGTAGAGGTGAGCAGTTCTTC. Translating it yields CASSRARGRGEQFF.

In DNA, the CDR3 is TGCGCCAGCAGCCTCTTACTAGTAAATACGCAGTATTTT. Encoded protein: CASSLLLVNTQYF. This sequence joins TRBV4-3 and TRBJ2-3; D is perhaps TRBD2 (5 bases). The germline V gene encodes CDR1 LGHNA and CDR2 YSLEER. This CDR3 spans 13 amino acids. Trimming removed 4 bases from V and 7 bases from J, with 12 bases in between.

The CDR3 sequence: CASSQERLAALYF. CDR3 nucleotides: TGCGCCAGCAGCCAAGAACGACTAGCGGCTTTGTACTTC. This sequence joins TRBV4-1 and TRBJ2-5; 9 bases fit TRBD2. V shed 0 bases, J shed 13 bases, and the junction held 6 bases outside the gene matches. Germline V gene data show CDR1 as MGHRA and CDR2 as YSYEKL. This CDR3 has 13 amino acids.

The V gene is TRBV7-2, the J gene TRBJ2-2, with TRBD2 matching over 12 bases. The CDR3 consists of 17 residues. Looked up from germline, CDR1 is SGHTA and CDR2 is FQGNSA. Losses at the gene ends were 4 bases for V and 6 bases for J; bases not matched to a gene: 9. The CDR3 DNA reads TGTGCCAGCAGCTCGACTAGCGGGGGTAGGGGGGCCGGGGAGCTGTTTTTT. Encoded protein: CASSSTSGGRGAGELFF. The full variable domain, rest sourced from reference TRBV7-2 and TRBJ2-2, is GAGVSQSPSNKVTEKGKDVELRCDPISGHTALYWYRQSLGQGLEFLIYFQGNSAPDKSGLPSDRFSAERTGGSVSTLTIQRTQQEDSAVYLCASSSTSGGRGAGELFFGEGSRLTVL.

The chain is built from TRBV28 and TRBJ2-7; D gene uncertain. This CDR3 spans 14 amino acids. CDR1 and CDR2 from the germline V gene are MDHEN and SYDVKM. The germline V and J ends were trimmed by 7 bases and 2 bases, with 15 bases remaining between them. CDR3 sequence: CASTPSPTTYEQYF. Written as DNA, the CDR3 is TGTGCCAGCACCCCCTCCCCCACGACCTACGAGCAGTACTTC.

The chain joins TRBV18 to TRBJ2-1; TRBD2 matches 16 bases. The CDR3 runs 18 residues. Trimming at V came to 3 bases and at J to 2 bases, leaving 4 bases not matched to a gene. The V gene's germline CDR1 is KGHSH and CDR2 LQKENI. The CDR3 spells CASSPGTSGGATYNEQFF. The DNA of the CDR3 is TGTGCCAGCTCACCGGGGACTAGCGGGGGGGCGACCTACAATGAGCAGTTCTTC.

This chain joins TRBV5-1 and TRBJ1-1; TRBD1 is a possible D gene (5 bases). The CDR3 contains 13 residues. Looked up from germline, CDR1 is SGHRS and CDR2 is YFSETQ. V was pared by 0 bases and J by 7 bases, with 10 bases between. As DNA, the CDR3 is TGCGCCAGCAGCTTGGAGGAGGGGATTGAAGCTTTCTTT. It yields the protein CASSLEEGIEAFF.

The chain employs TRBV30 and TRBJ2-5; no clear D gene. The germline CDR1 and CDR2 sequences are GTSNPN and SVGIG (reference sequence). This CDR3 is 16 amino acids long. V lost 1 base and J 1 base, leaving 16 bases between the germline ends. The CDR3 bases are TGTGCCTGGAGTGACGACTTTAGTAGAATCCAAGAGACCCAGTACTTC. This gives the protein CAWSDDFSRIQETQYF.

The chain links TRBV25-1 to TRBJ1-2; D call uncertain. CDR3 size: 13 residues. Germline V gives CDR1 MGHDK, CDR2 SYGVNS. Trimming removed 5 bases from V and 3 bases from J, with 10 bases in between. The CDR3: CASSSTGYYGYTF. DNA for the CDR3: TGTGCCAGCAGTTCCACGGGGTACTATGGCTACACCTTC.

The chain uses TRBV29-1 and TRBJ1-1; no firm D call. The CDR3 covers 13 residues. Germline V gene data show CDR1 as SQVTM and CDR2 as ANQGSEA. Trimming removed 3 bases at V and 6 bases at J, with 14 bases between. CDR3 loop: CSVDDAVGPEAFF. The CDR3 DNA reads as TGCAGCGTTGACGACGCTGTAGGGCCTGAAGCTTTCTTT.

The rearrangement joins TRBV5-1 to TRBJ2-5; unclear D gene. The V gene's germline CDR1 is SGHRS and CDR2 YFSETQ. Deletions cut 0 bases from V and 1 base from J, with 10 bases between. The CDR3 length is 15 residues. The CDR3 is CASSLGLGFQETQYF. As DNA, the CDR3 is TGCGCCAGCAGCTTGGGGTTGGGCTTCCAAGAGACCCAGTACTTC.

The rearrangement links TRBV30 to TRBJ1-1; D is unclear. The germline gives CDR1 GTSNPN, CDR2 SVGIG (reference sequence). Trimming left V 4 bases short and J 0 bases short, with 9 bases between. This CDR3 has 13 amino acids. The chain's CDR3 is CAWTGQLNTEAFF. The DNA of the CDR3 is TGTGCCTGGACCGGGCAGTTGAACACTGAAGCTTTCTTT.

The chain has TRBV25-1 and TRBJ1-2; the D is unclear. Trimming took off 3 bases at V and 3 bases at J, with 14 bases between the two ends. This CDR3 has 15 amino acids. From germline, CDR1 is MGHDK and CDR2 SYGVNS. CDR3 in DNA: TGTGCCAGCAGTGATGGTCGTCGAGGGTACTATGGCTACACCTTC. It codes for CASSDGRRGYYGYTF.

CDR3 in amino acids: CSVAPGQGSGELFF. The CDR3 DNA follows: TGCAGCGTAGCCCCGGGACAGGGGTCCGGGGAGCTGTTTTTT. The J gene is TRBJ2-2, the V gene TRBV29-1, with 10 bases identical to TRBD1. The CDR3 is 14 residues long. V was clipped by 6 bases and J by 6 bases; unmatched bases: 7. The V gene's germline CDR1 is SQVTM and CDR2 ANQGSEA.

This clonotype was counted between two and nine times. The rearrangement links TRBV18 to TRBJ1-1, with 8 positions matching TRBD1. Per germline, CDR1 KGHSH and CDR2 LQKENI. This CDR3 comprises 13 residues. J lost 8 bases, V lost 6 bases, and 8 bases had no gene match. The CDR3 nucleotides read TGTGCCAGCTCGCCGAGGACAGGGCCAGAAGCTTTCTTT. This encodes CASSPRTGPEAFF. Combining the CDR3 with reference TRBV18 and TRBJ1-1 gives the whole variable domain NAGVMQNPRHLVRRRGQEARLRCSPMKGHSHVYWYRQLPEEGLKFMVYLQKENIIDESGMPKERFSAEFPKEGPSILRIQQVVRGDSAAYFCASSPRTGPEAFFGQGTRLTVV.